The 28 T cell receptor beta chains below were found in one sample sequenced in a study of monozygotic twins with inflammatory bowel disease. TCRdb re-called the 5' RACE reads and shows each CDR3 protein once, DNA omitted. Recorded for this sample: 400,000 to 500,000 distinct CDR3 sequences. Material: blood. Receptors were obtained from a human donor with ulcerative colitis or Crohn's disease, or a healthy co-twin of an affected twin (not recorded which).

The rearrangement links TRBV18 to TRBJ2-2. The CDR3 length is 15 residues. Germline loops: CDR1 KGHSH, CDR2 LQKENI. The CDR3 region is CASSPQGSFTGELFF.

This chain's CDR3 is CASSPRDDRDGILNSPLHF. The V call is TRBV28, the J call TRBJ1-6; with no DNA, the TCRdb D assignment of TRBD1 cannot be verified. The CDR3 has 19 residues. Germline CDR1 is MDHEN and CDR2 is SYDVKM.

The V and J genes are TRBV28 and TRBJ1-5; TCRdb gives TRBD1 as the D gene, but with no DNA this cannot be confirmed. Germline lookup yields CDR1 MDHEN and CDR2 SYDVKM. The CDR3 length is 13 residues. CDR3 residues: CASSLWGQPPQHF.

The V gene is TRBV4-2, the J gene TRBJ1-5. Germline-derived CDR1 and CDR2 are LGHNA and YNFKEQ. This CDR3 region has 16 residues. The CDR3 protein is CASSQETVTYNQPQHF.

The gene calls are TRBV7-9 and TRBJ1-2; there is no DNA to check the TCRdb D call of TRBD1. The CDR3 has 16 amino acids. The germline V gene has CDR1 SEHNR and CDR2 FQNEAQ (reference sequence). This CDR3 is CASSPDRLVTNYGYTF.

The chain employs TRBV7-6 and TRBJ2-1; absent DNA, TCRdb's TRBD2 call cannot be checked. The CDR3 is made up of 15 amino acids. Germline lookup yields CDR1 SGHVS and CDR2 FNYEAQ. Here the CDR3 reads CASSQGGRALNEQFF.

CDR3 loop: CASSLKGKVTSGNTIYF. This sequence joins TRBV7-9 and TRBJ1-3. CDR1 SEHNR and CDR2 FQNEAQ come from the germline V gene (reference sequence). The CDR3 length is 17 residues.

V usage is TRBV20-1 and J usage is TRBJ2-2; TCRdb designates TRBD2, a call that cannot be tested without DNA. The germline V gene has CDR1 DFQATT and CDR2 SNEGSKA (reference sequence). This CDR3 is built from 15 residues. The CDR3 reads CSARAAEGNTGELFF.

The chain has TRBV5-1 and TRBJ2-5; TCRdb lists TRBD2, though no DNA is available to test this call. Germline V lookup: CDR1 SGHRS, CDR2 YFSETQ. This CDR3 contains 18 residues. The CDR3 here is CASSLAPSTGTSSETQYF.

This chain links TRBV24-1 with TRBJ2-1; TCRdb's D call, TRBD2, is unchecked because there is no DNA. The CDR3 is 16 amino acids. In germline, CDR1 is KGHDR, CDR2 SFDVKD. The CDR3 reads CATSDQSGRARNEQFF.

The gene calls are TRBV24-1 and TRBJ2-7; without DNA, the TCRdb call of TRBD1 cannot be checked. The CDR3 contains 16 residues. In germline, CDR1 is KGHDR, CDR2 SFDVKD. The CDR3 spells CATSDHPDRGLYEQYF.

The V and J genes are TRBV12-3 or TRBV12-4 and TRBJ2-5; TCRdb's D call, TRBD1, is unchecked because there is no DNA. CDR3 length equals 14 residues. The CDR3 loop is CASSWGTGDETQYF.

J is TRBJ2-3 and V is TRBV20-1; TCRdb proposes TRBD2, but this gene call is untestable without DNA. Germline loops: CDR1 DFQATT, CDR2 SNEGSKA (reference sequence). The CDR3 contains 15 residues. The CDR3 reads CSARSPSGRSDTQYF.

V gene TRBV2 combines with J gene TRBJ2-6. Germline assignment: CDR1 SNHLY and CDR2 FYNNEI. This CDR3 contains 15 residues. The CDR3 sequence: CASSDGVSGANVLTF.

J is TRBJ2-3 and V is TRBV7-3; TCRdb's D call, TRBD1, is unchecked because there is no DNA. There are 16 residues in the CDR3. Germline V CDR1 and CDR2: SGHTA, FQGTGA. CDR3 protein: CASSRLRDRGTDTQYF.

The chain carries TRBV9 and TRBJ1-5. The length of the CDR3 is 15 residues. Germline lookup yields CDR1 SGDLS and CDR2 YYNGEE. The CDR3 sequence: CASSATTSFAQPQHF.

This chain links TRBV6-5 with TRBJ1-1; without DNA, the TCRdb call of TRBD1 cannot be checked. CDR1 MNHEY and CDR2 SVGAGI come from the germline V gene. This CDR3 has 17 residues. This CDR3 reads CASSYPPNRGANTEAFF.

J is TRBJ2-7 and V is TRBV30. The length of the CDR3 is 12 residues. Germline V gene sequence: CDR1 GTSNPN, CDR2 SVGIG (reference sequence). The CDR3 here is CASRSDLFEQYF.

This chain links TRBV15 with TRBJ2-3; the TCRdb D gene call, TRBD2, has no DNA to confirm it. The CDR3 is 13 amino acids. Germline CDR1 reads LNHNV; CDR2 reads YYDKDF (reference sequence). The CDR3 loop is CATREGVTDTQYF.

V usage is TRBV7-9 and J usage is TRBJ1-2; TCRdb gives TRBD1 as the D gene, but with no DNA this cannot be confirmed. CDR1 and CDR2 (germline): SEHNR, FQNEAQ (reference sequence). This CDR3 is 15 amino acids long. The CDR3 region is CASSTEYRDDYGYTF.

The chain is built from TRBV18 and TRBJ1-5. The CDR3 totals 14 residues. Looked up from germline, CDR1 is KGHSH and CDR2 is LQKENI. The CDR3 here is CASSPSIGNQPQHF.

This sequence joins TRBV5-1 and TRBJ2-1; TCRdb lists TRBD1, though no DNA is available to test this call. This CDR3 is built from 16 residues. Per germline, CDR1 SGHRS and CDR2 YFSETQ. CDR3 protein: CASSLAPGRGPNEQFF.

V and J are TRBV5-5 and TRBJ2-2; without DNA, the TCRdb call of TRBD1 cannot be checked. This CDR3 contains 13 residues. The V gene's germline CDR1 is SGHKS and CDR2 YYEKEE (reference sequence). The CDR3 spells CASSYTRVGELFF.

J is TRBJ2-7 and V is TRBV29-1; TCRdb selects TRBD1, and the lack of DNA leaves this call unchecked. The germline gives CDR1 SQVTM, CDR2 ANQGSEA. The CDR3 length is 12 residues. CDR3 residues: CSVVTGVFGQYF.

This chain joins TRBV5-8 and TRBJ2-5; TCRdb indicates TRBD2, and absent DNA this call remains unverified. The CDR3 consists of 16 residues. The germline V gene encodes CDR1 SGHTS and CDR2 YDEGEE. CDR3: CASGFPTSGRAETQYF. Full variable domain (rest looked up from reference TRBV5-8 and TRBJ2-5): EAGVTQSPTHLIKTRGQQATLRCSPISGHTSVYWYQQALGLGLQFLLWYDEGEERNRGNFPPRFSGRQFPNYSSELNVNALELEDSALYLCASGFPTSGRAETQYFGPGTRLLVL.

The chain couples TRBV6-5 to TRBJ1-5; TCRdb's D gene call, TRBD1, goes unchecked for lack of DNA. The CDR3 has 17 amino acids. Per the germline V gene, CDR1 is MNHEY and CDR2 is SVGAGI. The chain's CDR3 is CASSHLTGTRDNQPQHF.

The V and J genes are TRBV7-9 and TRBJ2-5. The CDR3 runs to 11 residues. Germline values: CDR1 SEHNR, CDR2 FQNEAQ (reference sequence). CDR3 in amino acids: CAGTEGETQYF. Drawing the rest from reference TRBV7-9 and TRBJ2-5, the complete variable domain is DTGVSQNPRHKITKRGQNVTFRCDPISEHNRLYWYRQTLGQGPEFLTYFQNEAQLEKSRLLSDRFSAERPKGSFSTLEIQRTEQGDSAMYLCAGTEGETQYFGPGTRLLVL.

This chain links TRBV12-3 or TRBV12-4 with TRBJ2-3; the TCRdb call, TRBD1, lacks DNA for checking. This CDR3 has 15 amino acids. CDR3: CASSEDGTGSDTQYF.